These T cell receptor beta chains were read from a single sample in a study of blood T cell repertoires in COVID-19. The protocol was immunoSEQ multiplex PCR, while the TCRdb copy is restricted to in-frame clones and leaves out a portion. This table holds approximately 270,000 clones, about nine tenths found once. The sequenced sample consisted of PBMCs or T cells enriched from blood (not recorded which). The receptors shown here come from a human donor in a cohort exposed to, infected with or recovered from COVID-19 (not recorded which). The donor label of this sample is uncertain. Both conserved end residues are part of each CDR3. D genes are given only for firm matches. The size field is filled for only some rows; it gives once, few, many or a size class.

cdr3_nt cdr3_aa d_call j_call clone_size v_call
TGTGCCAGCAGCCCGGGAGGTCCCTCTCGCCATGGAGAGACCCAGTACTTC CASSPGGPSRHGETQYF TRBD2 TRBJ2-5 - TRBV5-4
TGCAGCGTCCCGGACTGGTCCTACAATGAGCAGTTCTTC CSVPDWSYNEQFF - TRBJ2-1 - TRBV29-1
TGTGCCAGCAGAGACGGGGGACGCGGCTACACCTTC CASRDGGRGYTF - TRBJ1-2 once TRBV6-5
TGTGCCAGCAGTCCTTTCCTAGGGACAGACCAAGAGACCCAGTACTTC CASSPFLGTDQETQYF TRBD1 TRBJ2-5 - TRBV27
TGTGCCAGCAGCCCAGACAGGGGTTACAATGAGCAGTTCTTC CASSPDRGYNEQFF TRBD1 TRBJ2-1 - TRBV7-2
TGTGCCAGCAGTAGGACTCCTGAAGCTTTCTTT CASSRTPEAFF - TRBJ1-1 - TRBV12-3/TRBV12-4
TGTGCCACCAGCAGCAGGATATTGCGCGGCAATCAGCCCCAGCATTTT CATSSRILRGNQPQHF - TRBJ1-5 - TRBV15
TGTGCCACCAGCAGAGATCTAGCGGGGAACAATGAGCAGTTCTTC CATSRDLAGNNEQFF TRBD2 TRBJ2-1 - TRBV15
TGTGCCATCAGAGATATACTGGTGAATGAGCAGTTCTTC CAIRDILVNEQFF - TRBJ2-1 - TRBV10-3
TGTGCCAGTAGTATAGGACTCTTAGGAGATACGCAGTATTTT CASSIGLLGDTQYF - TRBJ2-3 - TRBV19
TGTGCCAGCTCCTCTACTGAGACCCAGTACTTC CASSSTETQYF - TRBJ2-5 few TRBV18
TGTGCCAGCAGCTTTTGGCGGGGGAACACCGGGGAGCTGTTTTTT CASSFWRGNTGELFF - TRBJ2-2 - TRBV7-9
TGTGCCAGCTCCAGACAGGGCATGGGCTACACCTTC CASSRQGMGYTF TRBD1 TRBJ1-2 once TRBV25-1
TGTGCCTGGGGAAGCGGGGGGACCTACAATGAGCAGTTCTTC CAWGSGGTYNEQFF TRBD2 TRBJ2-1 - TRBV30
TGTGCCAGCAGCTTAGCCTGGGGCGAGGCCGATACGCAGTATTTT CASSLAWGEADTQYF - TRBJ2-3 few TRBV7-2
TGTGCCAGTAGTATGGGACAGGGGGCACGGCAGCCCCAGCATTTT CASSMGQGARQPQHF TRBD1 TRBJ1-5 once TRBV19
TGTGCCAGCCGACCGGGGAATGAAAAACTGTTTTTT CASRPGNEKLFF - TRBJ1-4 once TRBV18
TGTGCCAGCAGCCCTGGGTGGCAGGGGTATGGCTACACCTTC CASSPGWQGYGYTF - TRBJ1-2 - TRBV5-5
TGTGCCAGCAGTTACTCGGGGGCTGTTCAGCCCCAGCATTTT CASSYSGAVQPQHF - TRBJ1-5 - TRBV6-6
TGCAGTGCTAGTGGAGCGGGGGCTCACACAGATACGCAGTATTTT CSASGAGAHTDTQYF TRBD2 TRBJ2-3 - TRBV20-1
TGTGCCAGCTCCTTGGGGACAGGGCAGTTTAGGAGAACTGAAGCTTTCTTT CASSLGTGQFRRTEAFF TRBD1 TRBJ1-1 - TRBV11-2
TGTGCCAGCAGTGGGACTAGCGGGGGCCCTGACACCGGGGAGCTGTTTTTT CASSGTSGGPDTGELFF TRBD2 TRBJ2-2 - TRBV6-4
TGTGCCAGCAGCTTTAGGGGGCGTCCCACAGATACGCAGTATTTT CASSFRGRPTDTQYF TRBD1 TRBJ2-3 - TRBV5-4
TGTGCCAGCAGAAAGCGGGGTCGGGAAGAGACCCAGTACTTC CASRKRGREETQYF TRBD2 TRBJ2-5 - TRBV7-9
TGTGCCAGCAGCCCGGGTGGAACTAGCGGAGAGACCCAGTACTTC CASSPGGTSGETQYF TRBD2 TRBJ2-5 - TRBV5-5
TGTGCCAGCAGTGGTGCGCAGGGGGCTTTTTTTGAAAAACTGTTTTTT CASSGAQGAFFEKLFF TRBD1 TRBJ1-4 - TRBV2
TGTGCCAGCATAGGGACAGGGGGAAGCTATGGCTACACCTTC CASIGTGGSYGYTF TRBD1 TRBJ1-2 - TRBV7-9
TGTGCCAGTAGCCCGGGACTAGCAAATGAGCAGTTCTTC CASSPGLANEQFF TRBD2 TRBJ2-1 few TRBV19
TGTGCCAGCGGAATCGCTACAGGAGTCCCCTACGAGCAGTACTTC CASGIATGVPYEQYF - TRBJ2-7 once TRBV2
TGTGCCACCAGACTAGCGGGGGCCCGTTACGAGCAGTACTTC CATRLAGARYEQYF TRBD2 TRBJ2-7 - TRBV15
TGTGCCAGCAGCGTGACTAGCGGGGGCCCAGATACGCAGTATTTT CASSVTSGGPDTQYF TRBD2 TRBJ2-3 - TRBV9
TGTGCCAGCAGCTTAAGGACAAGTAAAGAGACCCAGTACTTC CASSLRTSKETQYF - TRBJ2-5 - TRBV7-9
TGCGCCAGCAGCCAAGATCGGGGGGGCTACACCTTC CASSQDRGGYTF - TRBJ1-2 - TRBV4-1
TGTGCCAGCAGCCAAGATAGAATAGCGGGGGGCCAAGAGACCCAGTACTTC CASSQDRIAGGQETQYF TRBD2 TRBJ2-5 - TRBV4-2
TGTGCCTGGAGTGTAACAGGGGCAGATACGCAGTATTTT CAWSVTGADTQYF TRBD1 TRBJ2-3 - TRBV30
TGCAGCGTTTCGACAGGGGGTGAAAAACTGTTTTTT CSVSTGGEKLFF TRBD1 TRBJ1-4 - TRBV29-1
TGTGCCAGCAGCTATACAGGGAAGGGGAGTCAGCCCCAGCATTTT CASSYTGKGSQPQHF - TRBJ1-5 - TRBV7-2
TGTGCCAGCATGGCTAGCTCCTACGAGCAGTACTTC CASMASSYEQYF - TRBJ2-7 few TRBV6-5
TGTGCCAGCAGCCTCCCTACGGGCGAGCAGTACTTC CASSLPTGEQYF - TRBJ2-7 - TRBV12-3/TRBV12-4
TGTGCCAGCAGTGACCTGGGACAGGGGGCGAACACCGGGGAGCTGTTTTTT CASSDLGQGANTGELFF TRBD1 TRBJ2-2 - TRBV6-4